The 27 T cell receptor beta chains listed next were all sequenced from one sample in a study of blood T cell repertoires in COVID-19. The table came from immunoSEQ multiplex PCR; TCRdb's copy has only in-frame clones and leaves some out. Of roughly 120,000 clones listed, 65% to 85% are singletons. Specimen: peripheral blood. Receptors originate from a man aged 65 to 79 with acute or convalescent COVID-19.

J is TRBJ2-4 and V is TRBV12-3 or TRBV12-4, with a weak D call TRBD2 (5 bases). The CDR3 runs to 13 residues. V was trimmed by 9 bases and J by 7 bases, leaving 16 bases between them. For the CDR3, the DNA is TGTGCCAGTCAATTTGGCGGGTCCAACATTCAGTACTTC. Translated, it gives CASQFGGSNIQYF.

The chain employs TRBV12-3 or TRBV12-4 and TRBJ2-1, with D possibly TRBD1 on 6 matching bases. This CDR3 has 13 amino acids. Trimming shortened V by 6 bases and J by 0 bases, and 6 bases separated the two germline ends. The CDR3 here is CASRDSSYNEQFF. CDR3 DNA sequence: TGTGCCAGCAGGGACAGCTCCTACAATGAGCAGTTCTTC.

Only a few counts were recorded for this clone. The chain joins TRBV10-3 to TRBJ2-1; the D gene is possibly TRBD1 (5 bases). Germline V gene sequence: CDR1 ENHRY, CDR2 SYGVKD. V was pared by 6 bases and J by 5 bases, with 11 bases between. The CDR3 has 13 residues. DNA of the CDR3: TGTGCCATCAGAGGGGTGTGGGACAATGAGCAGTTCTTC. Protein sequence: CAIRGVWDNEQFF.

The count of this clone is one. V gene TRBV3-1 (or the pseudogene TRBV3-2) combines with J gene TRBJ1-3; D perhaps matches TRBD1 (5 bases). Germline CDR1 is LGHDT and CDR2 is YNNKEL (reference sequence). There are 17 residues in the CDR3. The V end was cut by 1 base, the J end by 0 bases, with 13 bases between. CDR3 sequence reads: CASSQGEGLSSGNTIYF. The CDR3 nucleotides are TGTGCCAGCAGCCAAGGTGAGGGACTGAGCTCTGGAAACACCATATATTTT.

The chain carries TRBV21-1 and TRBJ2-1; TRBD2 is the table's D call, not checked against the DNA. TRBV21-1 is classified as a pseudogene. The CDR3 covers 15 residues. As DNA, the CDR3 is TGTGCCAGCAGTCGAGACGGGAGCTCCTACAATGAGCAGTTCTTC. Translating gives CASSRDGSSYNEQFF.

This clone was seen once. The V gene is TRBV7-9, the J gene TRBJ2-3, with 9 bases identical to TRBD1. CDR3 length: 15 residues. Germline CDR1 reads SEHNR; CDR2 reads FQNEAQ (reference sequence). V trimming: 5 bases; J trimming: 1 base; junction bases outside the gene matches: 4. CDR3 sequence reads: CASSPRTGGTDTQYF. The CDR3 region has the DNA TGTGCCAGCAGCCCTAGGACAGGGGGCACAGATACGCAGTATTTT.

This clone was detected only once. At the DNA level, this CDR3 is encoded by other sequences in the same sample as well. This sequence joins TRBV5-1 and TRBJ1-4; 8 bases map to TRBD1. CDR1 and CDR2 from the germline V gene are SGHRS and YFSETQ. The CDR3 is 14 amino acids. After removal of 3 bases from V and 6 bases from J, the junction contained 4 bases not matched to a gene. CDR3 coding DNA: TGCGCCAGCAGCTCTGGACAGGGATATGAAAAACTGTTTTTT. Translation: CASSSGQGYEKLFF.

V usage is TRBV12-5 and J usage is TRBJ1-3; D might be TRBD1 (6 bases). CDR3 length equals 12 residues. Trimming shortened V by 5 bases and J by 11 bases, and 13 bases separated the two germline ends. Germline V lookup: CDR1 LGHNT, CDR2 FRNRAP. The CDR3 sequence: CASGPGEGSIYF. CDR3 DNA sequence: TGTGCTAGTGGTCCAGGGGAGGGATCCATATATTTT.

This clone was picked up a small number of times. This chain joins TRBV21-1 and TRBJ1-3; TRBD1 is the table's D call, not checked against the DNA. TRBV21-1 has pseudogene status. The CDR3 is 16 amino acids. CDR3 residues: CASSKATGRAGNTIYF. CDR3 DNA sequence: TGTGCCAGCAGCAAAGCTACGGGCAGGGCTGGAAACACCATATATTTT.

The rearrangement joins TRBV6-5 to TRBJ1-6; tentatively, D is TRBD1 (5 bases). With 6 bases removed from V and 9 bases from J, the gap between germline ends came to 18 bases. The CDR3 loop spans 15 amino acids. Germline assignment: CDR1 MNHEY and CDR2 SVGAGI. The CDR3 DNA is TGTGCCAGCAGCCAAGACAGTCCCCGAGCTTCACCCCTCCACTTT. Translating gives CASSQDSPRASPLHF.

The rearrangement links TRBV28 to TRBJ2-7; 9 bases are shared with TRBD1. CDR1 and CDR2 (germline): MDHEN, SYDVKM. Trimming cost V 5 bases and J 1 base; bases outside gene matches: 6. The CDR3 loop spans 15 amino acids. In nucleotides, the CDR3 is TGTGCCAGCAGTGCCGTGGGACAGGGTTCCTACGAGCAGTACTTC. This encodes CASSAVGQGSYEQYF. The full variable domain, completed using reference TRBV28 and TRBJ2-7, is DVKVTQSSRYLVKRTGEKVFLECVQDMDHENMFWYRQDPGLGLRLIYFSYDVKMKEKGDIPEGYSVSREKKERFSLILESASTNQTSMYLCASSAVGQGSYEQYFGPGTRLTVT.

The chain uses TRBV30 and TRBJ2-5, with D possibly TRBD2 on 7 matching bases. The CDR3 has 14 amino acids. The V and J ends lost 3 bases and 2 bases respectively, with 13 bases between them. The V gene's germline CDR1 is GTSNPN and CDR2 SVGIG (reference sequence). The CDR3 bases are TGTGCCTGGAGGCGGGGGCCCCTTCAAGAGACCCAGTACTTC. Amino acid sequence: CAWRRGPLQETQYF.

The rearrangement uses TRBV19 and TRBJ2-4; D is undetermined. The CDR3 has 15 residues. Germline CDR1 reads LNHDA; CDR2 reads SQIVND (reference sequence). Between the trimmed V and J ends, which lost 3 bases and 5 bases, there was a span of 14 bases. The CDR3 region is CASSIAALLENIQYF. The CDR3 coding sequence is TGTGCCAGTAGTATTGCGGCGTTGTTGGAAAACATTCAGTACTTC.

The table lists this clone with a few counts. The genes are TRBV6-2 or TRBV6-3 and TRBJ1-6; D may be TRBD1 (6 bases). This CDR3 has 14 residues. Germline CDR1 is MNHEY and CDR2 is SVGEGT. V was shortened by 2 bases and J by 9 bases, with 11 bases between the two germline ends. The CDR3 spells CASSYRGGGSPLHF. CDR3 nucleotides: TGTGCCAGCAGTTACCGAGGGGGGGGTTCACCCCTCCACTTT.

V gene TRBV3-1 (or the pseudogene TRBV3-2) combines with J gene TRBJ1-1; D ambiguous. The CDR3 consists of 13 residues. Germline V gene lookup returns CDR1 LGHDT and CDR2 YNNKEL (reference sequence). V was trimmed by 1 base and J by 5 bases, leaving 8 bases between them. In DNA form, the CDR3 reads TGTGCCAGCAGCCAAGTCGGGGTAACTGAAGCTTTCTTT. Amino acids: CASSQVGVTEAFF.

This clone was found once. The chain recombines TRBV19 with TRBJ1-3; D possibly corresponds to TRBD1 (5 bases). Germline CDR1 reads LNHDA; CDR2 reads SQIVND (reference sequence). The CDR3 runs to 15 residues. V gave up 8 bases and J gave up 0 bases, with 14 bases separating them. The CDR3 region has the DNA TGTGCCAGTGGGACTAATATGGACTCTGGAAACACCATATATTTT. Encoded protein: CASGTNMDSGNTIYF.

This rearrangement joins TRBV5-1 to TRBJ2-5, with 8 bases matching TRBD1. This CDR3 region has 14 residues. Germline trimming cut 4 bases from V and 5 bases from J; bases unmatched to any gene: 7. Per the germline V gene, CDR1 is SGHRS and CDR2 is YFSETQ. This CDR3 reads CASSRQGSEETQYF. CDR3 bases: TGCGCCAGCAGCCGACAGGGGTCCGAGGAGACCCAGTACTTC.

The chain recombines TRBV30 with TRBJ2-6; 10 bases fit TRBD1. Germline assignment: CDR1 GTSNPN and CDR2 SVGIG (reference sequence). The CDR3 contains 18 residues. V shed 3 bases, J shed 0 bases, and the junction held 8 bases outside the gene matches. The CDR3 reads CAWRRQGAFFSGANVLTF. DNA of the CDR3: TGTGCCTGGAGGAGACAGGGGGCCTTTTTCTCTGGGGCCAACGTCCTGACTTTC.

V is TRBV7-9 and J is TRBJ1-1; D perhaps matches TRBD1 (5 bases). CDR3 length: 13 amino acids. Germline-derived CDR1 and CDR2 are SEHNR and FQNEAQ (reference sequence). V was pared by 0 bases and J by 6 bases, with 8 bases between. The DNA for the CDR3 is TGTGCCAGCAGCTTAGCTGGGGGGGCTGAAGCTTTCTTT. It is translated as CASSLAGGAEAFF.

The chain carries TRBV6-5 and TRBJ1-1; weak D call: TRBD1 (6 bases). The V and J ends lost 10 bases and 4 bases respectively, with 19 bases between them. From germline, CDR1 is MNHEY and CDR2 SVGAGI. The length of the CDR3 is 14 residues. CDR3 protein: CAIRWEGEGTEAFF. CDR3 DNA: TGTGCCATTCGATGGGAGGGGGAGGGCACTGAAGCTTTCTTT.

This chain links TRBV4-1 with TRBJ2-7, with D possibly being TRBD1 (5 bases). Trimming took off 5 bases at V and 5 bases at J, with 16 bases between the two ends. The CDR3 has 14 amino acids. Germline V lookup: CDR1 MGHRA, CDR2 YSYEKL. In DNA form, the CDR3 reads TGCGCCAGCAGCTCGCGAGATCTGGGGCACGAGCAGTACTTC. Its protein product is CASSSRDLGHEQYF.

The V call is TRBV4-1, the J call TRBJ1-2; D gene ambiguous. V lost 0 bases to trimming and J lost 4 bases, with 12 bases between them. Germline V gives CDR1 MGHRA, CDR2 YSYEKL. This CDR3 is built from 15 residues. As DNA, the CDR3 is TGCGCCAGCAGCCAAGAACCACAGATGCTCTATGGCTACACCTTC. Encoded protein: CASSQEPQMLYGYTF.

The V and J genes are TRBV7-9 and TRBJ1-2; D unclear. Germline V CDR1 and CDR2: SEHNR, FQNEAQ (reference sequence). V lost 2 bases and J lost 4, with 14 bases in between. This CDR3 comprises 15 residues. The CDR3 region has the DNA TGTGCCAGCAGCTTAAGATCCGGGTCGGGCTATGGCTACACCTTC. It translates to CASSLRSGSGYGYTF.

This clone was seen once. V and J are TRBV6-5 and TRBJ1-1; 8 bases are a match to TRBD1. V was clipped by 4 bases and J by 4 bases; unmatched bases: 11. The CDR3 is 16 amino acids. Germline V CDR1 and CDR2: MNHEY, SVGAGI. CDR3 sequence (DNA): TGTGCCAGCAGTTGGGGAGGCGCTACAGGGGGCACTGAAGCTTTCTTT. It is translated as CASSWGGATGGTEAFF.

The CDR3 DNA is TGTGCCAGCAGCTCCGGGACTGACACCGGGGAGCTGTTTTTT. Its translation: CASSSGTDTGELFF. The gene calls are TRBV7-9 and TRBJ2-2, with D maybe TRBD2 (6 bases). Trimming left V 4 bases short and J 3 bases short, with 9 bases between. The CDR3 length is 14 residues. Germline V gene sequence: CDR1 SEHNR, CDR2 FQNEAQ (reference sequence). Full variable domain (outside the CDR3, taken from reference TRBV7-9 and TRBJ2-2): DTGVSQNPRHKITKRGQNVTFRCDPISEHNRLYWYRQTLGQGPEFLTYFQNEAQLEKSRLLSDRFSAERPKGSFSTLEIQRTEQGDSAMYLCASSSGTDTGELFFGEGSRLTVL.

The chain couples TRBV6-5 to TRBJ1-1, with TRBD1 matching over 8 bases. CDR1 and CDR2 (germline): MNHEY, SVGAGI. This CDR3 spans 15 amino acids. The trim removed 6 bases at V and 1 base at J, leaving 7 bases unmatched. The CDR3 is CASRWTGRRNTEAFF. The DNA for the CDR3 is TGTGCCAGCAGATGGACAGGGAGGAGGAACACTGAAGCTTTCTTT.

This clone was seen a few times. CDR3 loop: CASSQAGLAGSRNEQFF. The DNA for the CDR3 is TGTGCCAGCAGCCAGGCGGGACTAGCGGGGTCCCGGAATGAGCAGTTCTTC. The rearrangement uses TRBV5-8 and TRBJ2-1, with 13 bases aligning to TRBD2. The CDR3 covers 17 residues. The V gene end was trimmed by 4 bases and the J gene end by 7 bases; junction bases not matched to a gene: 11. Germline V CDR1 and CDR2: SGHTS, YDEGEE.